Given below is one T cell receptor (beta chain) in context. This sample was taken from a study of cytomegalovirus exposure and HLA in healthy donors. The CDR3 length is 15 residues. Germline V gene sequence: CDR1 MNHNS, CDR2 SASEGT. J gave up 3 bases and V 6 bases, and 4 bases lay outside the gene matches. The assay was immunoSEQ multiplex PCR, and TCRdb's table has in-frame clones only and misses some. The sample has about 220,000 clones, roughly 83% seen once. The clonotype comes from a woman under 40 in good health and CMV-seropositive. This rearrangement joins TRBV6-1 to TRBJ2-7; TRBD2 agrees at 14 bases. The sample taken for sequencing was PBMCs. The CDR3 spells CASSGLAGGDYEQYF. In nucleotides, the CDR3 is TGTGCCAGCAGCGGACTAGCGGGAGGAGACTACGAGCAGTACTTC.